The clone carrying this TCR beta chain has ten or more counts. Sorted inputs of about 18,000 to 1,100,000 cells, with 10%, 30% or 50% RNA, yielded naive CD8 libraries. TCRdb independently ran MiXCR on the PCR reads; one entry per CDR3 protein. Of some 59,000 distinct CDR3 sequences in the sample, 20% to 25% were seen once. The CDR3 runs to 15 residues. The germline V gene encodes CDR1 LGHNA and CDR2 YSLEER. V gave up 1 base and J gave up 7 bases, with 14 bases separating them. This entry comes from a study of molecular identifiers for immune sequencing clone quantification. The chain links TRBV4-3 to TRBJ1-5; D might be TRBD1 (6 bases). The sequenced sample consisted of naive CD8+ T cells from blood, with Jurkat cell RNA spiked in. Sample subset: FACS-sorted CD8+CD4-CCR7+CD45RA+ naive T cells. The sequence was obtained from a human donor in good health. Some libraries in this study had Jurkat cell RNA spiked in. CDR3 nucleotides: TGCGCCAGCAGCCAAGCCCGATGGGGGCAACAGCCCCAGCATTTT. Protein: CASSQARWGQQPQHF.